The rows below give T cell receptor beta chains drawn from one sample of a study of blood T cell repertoires in COVID-19. Only in-frame clones appear in the TCRdb table, and some are missing; sequencing was by immunoSEQ multiplex PCR. Of 120,000 to 150,000 clones listed, 88% are singletons. The sample was peripheral blood. The source of these receptors is a human donor with COVID-19, enrolled during active disease. The donor label of this sample is uncertain. CDR3s include the opening cysteine and the closing phenylalanine or tryptophan. A D gene is named only where the DNA matches it firmly. The size of a clone is reported for some rows only, either as once, few or many, or as a class for expanded clones.

j_call: TRBJ2-1
clone_size: .
v_call: TRBV5-1
d_call: .
cdr3_nt: TGCGCCAGCAGCTTGTCGGATGAGCAGTTCTTC
cdr3_aa: CASSLSDEQFF

j_call: TRBJ2-3
clone_size: .
v_call: TRBV5-1
d_call: .
cdr3_nt: TGCGCCAGCAGCTTGGGGGAGGTTACAGATACGCAGTATTTT
cdr3_aa: CASSLGEVTDTQYF

j_call: TRBJ1-2
clone_size: .
v_call: TRBV3-1/TRBV3-2
d_call: .
cdr3_nt: TGTGCCAGCAGCCAAGATTTGAGCCGCGGTGGGGGCTACACCTTC
cdr3_aa: CASSQDLSRGGGYTF

j_call: TRBJ2-1
clone_size: .
v_call: TRBV5-4
d_call: TRBD2
cdr3_nt: TGTGCCAGCAGCTTGGGACTAGCGGGAGCCAATGAGCAGTTCTTC
cdr3_aa: CASSLGLAGANEQFF

j_call: TRBJ2-7
clone_size: .
v_call: TRBV5-1
d_call: .
cdr3_nt: TGCGCCAGCAGCTTGCTCCGGGGGAGCCCCTACGAGCAGTACTTC
cdr3_aa: CASSLLRGSPYEQYF

j_call: TRBJ1-1
clone_size: .
v_call: TRBV2
d_call: .
cdr3_nt: TGTGCCAGCAGCCCCGTAGGGGTGAACACTGAAGCTTTCTTT
cdr3_aa: CASSPVGVNTEAFF

j_call: TRBJ2-5
clone_size: .
v_call: TRBV18
d_call: .
cdr3_nt: TGTGCCAGCTCCGGGGTTCGGGAGACCCAGTACTTC
cdr3_aa: CASSGVRETQYF

j_call: TRBJ1-2
clone_size: .
v_call: TRBV6-1
d_call: TRBD1
cdr3_nt: TGTGCCAGCAGTGAACCAGGGGGCGCTGACTATGGCTACACCTTC
cdr3_aa: CASSEPGGADYGYTF

j_call: TRBJ2-7
clone_size: .
v_call: TRBV19
d_call: .
cdr3_nt: TGTGCCAGTGTTGGGGCTGGACACGAGCAGTACTTC
cdr3_aa: CASVGAGHEQYF

j_call: TRBJ2-1
clone_size: once
v_call: TRBV13
d_call: TRBD2
cdr3_nt: TGTGCCAGCAGAAGTAGCGGGAGGGCAATTGAGCAGTTCTTC
cdr3_aa: CASRSSGRAIEQFF

j_call: TRBJ2-5
clone_size: .
v_call: TRBV10-3
d_call: .
cdr3_nt: TGTGCCATCAGTGGGGGGGTCCAAGAGACCCAGTACTTC
cdr3_aa: CAISGGVQETQYF

j_call: TRBJ2-3
clone_size: .
v_call: TRBV27
d_call: TRBD1
cdr3_nt: TGTGCCAGCAGTTTATTAGGGGGCGCGGGCCGGGGTTTCGGAGATACGCAGTATTTT
cdr3_aa: CASSLLGGAGRGFGDTQYF

j_call: TRBJ1-2
clone_size: once
v_call: TRBV29-1
d_call: .
cdr3_nt: TGCAGCGTGCAAGGGGAAGGACATCTACCTGGCTACACCTTC
cdr3_aa: CSVQGEGHLPGYTF

j_call: TRBJ2-7
clone_size: .
v_call: TRBV9
d_call: .
cdr3_nt: TGTGCCAGCAGCGTAGATTCGCGGGGCGAGCAGTACTTC
cdr3_aa: CASSVDSRGEQYF

j_call: TRBJ2-7
clone_size: .
v_call: TRBV9
d_call: .
cdr3_nt: TGTGCCAGCAGCGGAGCCGGGACACTATCCTACGAGCAGTACTTC
cdr3_aa: CASSGAGTLSYEQYF

j_call: TRBJ1-2
clone_size: .
v_call: TRBV3-1/TRBV3-2
d_call: .
cdr3_nt: TGTGCCAGCAGCTCGGGGTCGCTGCCATCTAACTATGGCTACACCTTC
cdr3_aa: CASSSGSLPSNYGYTF

j_call: TRBJ2-4
clone_size: .
v_call: TRBV4-1
d_call: .
cdr3_nt: TGCGCCAGCAGCCAAGATGGTGGCAGAAACATTCAGTACTTC
cdr3_aa: CASSQDGGRNIQYF

j_call: TRBJ2-7
clone_size: .
v_call: TRBV7-2
d_call: .
cdr3_nt: TGTGCCAGCAGCTTAAACAGGGCGGCGAAGCCACTCGAGCAGTACTTC
cdr3_aa: CASSLNRAAKPLEQYF

j_call: TRBJ1-2
clone_size: .
v_call: TRBV6-1
d_call: TRBD1
cdr3_nt: TGTGCCAGCAGTGAAACAGGGGACCCTTTCTATGGCTACACCTTC
cdr3_aa: CASSETGDPFYGYTF

j_call: TRBJ1-1
clone_size: .
v_call: TRBV11-2
d_call: TRBD1
cdr3_nt: TGTGCCAGCAGCTTTACAGGGGGCGACGGAGCTTTCTTT
cdr3_aa: CASSFTGGDGAFF

j_call: TRBJ1-2
clone_size: .
v_call: TRBV20-1
d_call: .
cdr3_nt: TGCAGTGCTGGGAGGGGAGGCTACACCTTC
cdr3_aa: CSAGRGGYTF

j_call: TRBJ1-2
clone_size: .
v_call: TRBV6-2/TRBV6-3
d_call: .
cdr3_nt: TGTGCCAGCAGTTATACCATGGGAGCCTTTGGCTACACCTTC
cdr3_aa: CASSYTMGAFGYTF

j_call: TRBJ2-4
clone_size: .
v_call: TRBV2
d_call: TRBD1
cdr3_nt: TGTGCCAGCAGACAGGACAGGGGAGTGCAAAACATTCAGTACTTC
cdr3_aa: CASRQDRGVQNIQYF

j_call: TRBJ2-7
clone_size: .
v_call: TRBV27
d_call: .
cdr3_nt: TGTGCCAGCAGTTTAAACAGGGAAGTAGCCTACGAGCAGTACTTC
cdr3_aa: CASSLNREVAYEQYF

j_call: TRBJ2-7
clone_size: .
v_call: TRBV4-2
d_call: .
cdr3_nt: TGTGTCAGCAGCTCTCTTATAGCGGACTCCTACGAGCAGTACTTC
cdr3_aa: CVSSSLIADSYEQYF